Sequencing of this T cell receptor beta chain was carried out in a study of cytomegalovirus exposure and HLA in healthy donors. Both 60 Vbeta primers and 13 Jbeta primers went into the PCR. Profiled with immunoSEQ multiplex PCR; TCRdb holds only in-frame clones, not every one. The repertoire consists of some 150,000 clones, with less than 80% occurring once and the leading ten covering about 2%. CDR1 and CDR2 from the germline V gene are MDHEN and SYDVKM. V gave up 6 bases and J gave up 6 bases, with 15 bases separating them. There are 14 residues in the CDR3. The source is a man aged 40-50 years in good health and CMV-seronegative. The sample consisted of PBMCs. This chain links TRBV28 with TRBJ1-5; D is perhaps TRBD1 (5 bases). The CDR3 here is CASRLAGWGQPQHF. In DNA form, the CDR3 reads TGTGCCAGCAGGTTAGCAGGGTGGGGTCAGCCCCAGCATTTT.